Shown below are 19 T cell receptor beta chains from a single sample sequenced in a study of T cells after yellow fever vaccination. TCRdb processed the 5' RACE reads anew with MiXCR; each CDR3 protein has one entry. The sample has 100,000 to 150,000 distinct CDR3 sequences, roughly 6.7% seen once; the top ten hold roughly 2.5%. The sample was CD4+ T cells sorted from PBMCs, taken 9 to 10 days after the first yellow fever vaccination. The receptor source for this set is a man between 18 and 29 years old who received the YFV17D yellow fever vaccine.

As concerns this clonotype: Being one base from a much bigger clone, this may be a read error. The chain has TRBV4-3 and TRBJ2-1; D ambiguous. This CDR3 region has 15 residues. Germline V gene data show CDR1 as LGHNA and CDR2 as YSLEER. V lost 0 bases to trimming and J lost 8 bases, with 14 bases between them. CDR3 residues: CASSQEASLSDEQFF. The CDR3 nucleotides are TGCGCCAGCAGCCAAGAGGCCAGTTTAAGCGATGAGCAGTTCTTC.

This clonotype was seen at least ten times. CDR3 nucleotides: TGTGCCAGCAAACGAGGGACAGCGAACACTGAAGCTTTCTTT. The encoded protein is CASKRGTANTEAFF. The rearrangement links TRBV6-5 to TRBJ1-1; 7 bases align to TRBD1. The V gene end was trimmed by 7 bases and the J gene end by 1 base; junction bases not matched to a gene: 6. CDR1 and CDR2 (germline): MNHEY, SVGAGI. The CDR3 is made up of 14 amino acids.

This clonotype was recorded at least ten times. The chain employs TRBV27 and TRBJ1-4, with no clear D. The CDR3 is made up of 14 amino acids. With 2 bases removed from V and 3 bases from J, the gap between germline ends came to 7 bases. The V gene's germline CDR1 is MNHEY and CDR2 SMNVEV (reference sequence). The CDR3 reads CASSLQAANEKLFF. In DNA, the CDR3 is TGTGCCAGCAGTTTACAGGCGGCTAATGAAAAACTGTTTTTT. The full variable domain, completed using reference TRBV27 and TRBJ1-4, is EAQVTQNPRYLITVTGKKLTVTCSQNMNHEYMSWYRQDPGLGLRQIYYSMNVEVTDKGDVPEGYKVSRKEKRNFPLILESPSPNQTSLYFCASSLQAANEKLFFGSGTQLSVL.

This clonotype occurred many times. The J gene is TRBJ1-1, the V gene TRBV29-1; tentative D call: TRBD1 (5 bases). Germline CDR1 reads SQVTM; CDR2 reads ANQGSEA. The V gene lost 8 bases and the J gene lost 0 bases, with 16 bases spanning the gap. The CDR3 totals 14 residues. The CDR3 DNA reads as TGCAGCTCATCCTGGGGGGGATTGAACACTGAAGCTTTCTTT. It translates to CSSSWGGLNTEAFF.

V gene TRBV20-1 combines with J gene TRBJ2-3; 8 nucleotides agree with TRBD1. The CDR3 is 16 residues long. Germline values: CDR1 DFQATT, CDR2 SNEGSKA (reference sequence). V lost 2 bases and J lost 6; bases outside the gene matches: 13. The CDR3 here is CSARLIRGTGDDTQYF. The DNA of the CDR3 is TGCAGTGCTAGACTCATCAGGGGGACAGGTGATGATACGCAGTATTTT.

The V and J genes are TRBV27 and TRBJ1-6; a weak D match, TRBD1 (6 bases). Trimming shortened V by 4 bases and J by 10 bases, and 14 bases separated the two germline ends. CDR3 size: 14 residues. From germline, CDR1 is MNHEY and CDR2 SMNVEV (reference sequence). The CDR3 DNA reads as TGTGCCAGCAGTTCACCTTGGGGGCGCTCACCCCTCCACTTT. Translation gives CASSSPWGRSPLHF.

The genes are TRBV7-9 and TRBJ1-2; D is uncertain. The V and J ends lost 5 bases and 0 bases respectively, with 10 bases between them. The V gene's germline CDR1 is SEHNR and CDR2 FQNEAQ (reference sequence). The CDR3 runs 14 residues. The CDR3, as DNA: TGTGCCAGCAGCGCAGTGGGGTCTAACTATGGCTACACCTTC. Protein sequence: CASSAVGSNYGYTF.

This clonotype was seen a handful of times. The chain uses TRBV20-1 and TRBJ2-1, with 9 bases aligning to TRBD2. The CDR3 consists of 14 residues. V shed 0 bases, J shed 3 bases, and the junction held 0 bases outside the gene matches. Germline CDR1 and CDR2: DFQATT and SNEGSKA (reference sequence). CDR3 amino acids: CSARDSGGYNEQFF. CDR3 nucleotide sequence: TGCAGTGCTAGAGATAGCGGGGGCTACAATGAGCAGTTCTTC.

This clonotype was found many times. CDR3 residues: CASSPSDTTNQPQHF. The CDR3 DNA reads as TGTGCCAGCAGCCCCTCGGACACAACTAATCAGCCCCAGCATTTT. This chain uses TRBV12-3 or TRBV12-4 with TRBJ1-5, with D tentatively TRBD1 (5 bases). The CDR3 is made up of 15 amino acids. V dropped 6 bases and J dropped 4 bases, with 16 bases sitting between them.

This clonotype came up many times. The J gene is TRBJ2-5, the V gene TRBV2; TRBD1 matches 9 bases. CDR1 and CDR2 (germline): SNHLY, FYNNEI. The CDR3 loop spans 12 amino acids. J lost 5 bases, V lost 11 bases, and 6 bases had no gene match. CDR3 DNA: TGTGCCTCACAGGGGGCGGGGGAGACCCAGTACTTC. The encoded protein is CASQGAGETQYF.

The rearrangement joins TRBV5-4 to TRBJ1-1; D is unresolved. This CDR3 has 15 amino acids. V gave up 3 bases and J gave up 4 bases, with 16 bases separating them. Looked up from germline, CDR1 is SGHNT and CDR2 is YYREEE (reference sequence). CDR3 DNA sequence: TGTGCCAGCAGCTCTACCCGTGGTAAGGGCACTGAAGCTTTCTTT. It yields the protein CASSSTRGKGTEAFF. Supplemented by reference TRBV5-4 and TRBJ1-1, the full variable domain reads ETGVTQSPTHLIKTRGQQVTLRCSSQSGHNTVSWYQQALGQGPQFIFQYYREEENGRGNFPPRFSGLQFPNYSSELNVNALELDDSALYLCASSSTRGKGTEAFFGQGTRLTVV.

The CDR3, as DNA: TGCAGTGCTAGGAGCCTATCGGGACCCCTCCACTTT. It is translated as CSARSLSGPLHF. This rearrangement joins TRBV20-1 to TRBJ1-6; D uncertain. The V and J ends lost 3 bases and 12 bases respectively, with 12 bases between them. This CDR3 contains 12 residues. The germline gives CDR1 DFQATT, CDR2 SNEGSKA (reference sequence).

Many counts were recorded for this clonotype. The chain couples TRBV18 to TRBJ2-1, with D perhaps TRBD2 (6 bases). In germline, CDR1 is KGHSH, CDR2 LQKENI. CDR3 size: 14 residues. V lost 6 bases, J lost 9 bases, and 18 bases lay in between. CDR3 nucleotide sequence: TGTGCCAGCTCGCGCGTGACTAGTTTCGCTGAGCAGTTCTTC. It codes for CASSRVTSFAEQFF.

The chain joins TRBV11-2 to TRBJ2-1; D gene uncertain. The CDR3 covers 13 residues. Germline-derived CDR1 and CDR2 are SGHAT and FQNNGV. The germline V and J ends were trimmed by 6 bases and 0 bases, with 6 bases remaining between them. The CDR3 DNA reads TGTGCCAGCAGGGAACTCTCCTACAATGAGCAGTTCTTC. Its protein is CASRELSYNEQFF. Variable domain in full (rest from reference TRBV11-2 and TRBJ2-1): EAGVAQSPRYKIIEKRQSVAFWCNPISGHATLYWYQQILGQGPKLLIQFQNNGVVDDSQLPKDRFSAERLKGVDSTLKIQPAKLEDSAVYLCASRELSYNEQFFGPGTRLTVL.

The rearrangement uses TRBV20-1 and TRBJ1-5, with unresolved D. V was clipped by 0 bases and J by 0 bases, with 6 bases between them. CDR1 is DFQATT and CDR2 is SNEGSKA in the germline V gene (reference sequence). This CDR3 is built from 14 residues. The CDR3 region is CSAREENSNQPQHF. The CDR3 bases are TGCAGTGCTAGAGAAGAAAATAGCAATCAGCCCCAGCATTTT.

This clonotype was found many times. The chain recombines TRBV7-7 with TRBJ2-1; the D gene is possibly TRBD2 (5 bases). Trimming stripped 5 bases from V and 6 bases from J, with 14 bases between. Germline lookup yields CDR1 SSHAT and CDR2 FNYEAQ (reference sequence). The CDR3 contains 14 residues. CDR3 coding DNA: TGTGCCAGCAGCCCAGGAGGAGCCCTCAATGAGCAGTTCTTC. Its translation: CASSPGGALNEQFF.

Ten or more counts support this clonotype. The chain joins TRBV28 to TRBJ1-2; D remains ambiguous. The CDR3 spans 12 residues. Per germline, CDR1 MDHEN and CDR2 SYDVKM. V lost 2 bases to trimming and J lost 3 bases, with 4 bases between them. Here the CDR3 DNA reads TGTGCCAGCAGTTTACTACACTATGGCTACACCTTC. It specifies CASSLLHYGYTF.

The chain joins TRBV7-2 to TRBJ1-2; D remains unclear. The CDR3 has 13 amino acids. Germline V gives CDR1 SGHTA, CDR2 FQGNSA. V dropped 3 bases and J dropped 6 bases, with 11 bases sitting between them. The CDR3 sequence: CASSLYSPHGYTF. The CDR3 DNA reads TGTGCCAGCAGCTTGTACAGCCCCCATGGCTACACCTTC.

The table lists this clonotype with many counts. The chain joins TRBV18 to TRBJ1-4; D is undetermined. The CDR3 totals 13 residues. Germline CDR1 reads KGHSH; CDR2 reads LQKENI. Trimming removed 3 bases at V and 8 bases at J, with 10 bases between. The CDR3 region has the DNA TGTGCCAGCTCACCGCGGGTAGAGGAAAAACTGTTTTTT. This gives the protein CASSPRVEEKLFF.